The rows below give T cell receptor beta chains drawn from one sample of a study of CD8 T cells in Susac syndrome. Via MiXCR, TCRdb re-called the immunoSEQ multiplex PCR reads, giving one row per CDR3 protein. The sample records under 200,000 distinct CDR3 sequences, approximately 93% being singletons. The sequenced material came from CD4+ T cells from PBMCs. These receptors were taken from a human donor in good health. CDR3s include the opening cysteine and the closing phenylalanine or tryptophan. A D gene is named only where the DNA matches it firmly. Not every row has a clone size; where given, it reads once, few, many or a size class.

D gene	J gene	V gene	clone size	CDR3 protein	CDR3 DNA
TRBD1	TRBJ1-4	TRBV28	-	CASSLFPGTGGEKLFF	TGTGCCAGCAGTCTCTTCCCCGGGACAGGGGGTGAAAAACTGTTTTTT
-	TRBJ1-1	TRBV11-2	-	CASSLRPNTEAFF	TGTGCCAGCAGCTTACGGCCGAACACTGAAGCTTTCTTT
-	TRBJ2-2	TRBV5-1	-	CASSSHGATGELFF	TGCGCCAGCAGCTCGCATGGGGCCACCGGGGAGCTGTTTTTT
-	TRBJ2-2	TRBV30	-	CAWSVTWTRGGELFF	TGTGCCTGGAGTGTAACGTGGACCAGGGGCGGGGAGCTGTTTTTT
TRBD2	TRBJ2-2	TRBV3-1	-	CASSRGGAGGELFF	TGTGCCAGCAGCCGCGGGGGGGCTGGCGGGGAGCTGTTTTTT
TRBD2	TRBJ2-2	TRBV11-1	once	CASSFGLAGSDGELFF	TGTGCCAGCAGCTTCGGTCTAGCGGGGTCCGACGGGGAGCTGTTTTTT
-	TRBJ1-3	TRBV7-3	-	CASSLNSISGNTIYF	TGTGCCAGCAGCTTAAACAGTATCTCTGGAAACACCATATATTTT
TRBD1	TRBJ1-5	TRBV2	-	CASGDREYQPQHF	TGTGCCAGCGGGGACAGGGAATATCAGCCCCAGCATTTT
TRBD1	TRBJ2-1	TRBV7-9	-	CASSLALGQGRGNEQFF	TGTGCCAGCAGCTTAGCGCTAGGACAGGGAAGAGGCAATGAGCAGTTCTTC
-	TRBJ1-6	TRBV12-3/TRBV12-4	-	CASSLGADNSPLHF	TGTGCCAGCAGTTTAGGGGCAGATAATTCACCCCTCCACTTT
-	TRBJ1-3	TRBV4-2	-	CASSPRAVDTIYF	TGTGCCAGCAGCCCCCGGGCTGTAGACACCATATATTTT
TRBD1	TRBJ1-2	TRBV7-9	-	CASSLASGGSRQGVSGYTF	TGTGCCAGCAGCTTAGCGTCGGGTGGATCGAGACAGGGAGTCTCTGGCTACACCTTC
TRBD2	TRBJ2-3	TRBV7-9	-	CAGQLAGGSRSTDTQYF	TGTGCCGGCCAACTAGCGGGGGGTTCCAGAAGCACAGATACGCAGTATTTT
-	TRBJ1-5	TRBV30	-	CAWSRDSNQPQHF	TGTGCCTGGAGCAGGGATAGCAATCAGCCCCAGCATTTT
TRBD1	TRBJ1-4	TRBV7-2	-	CASSLGTARHFNEKLFF	TGTGCCAGCAGCCTAGGGACAGCCCGGCACTTTAATGAAAAACTGTTTTTT
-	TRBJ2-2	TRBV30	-	CAGVVGLNGELFF	TGTGCGGGGGTGGTGGGGCTAAACGGGGAGCTGTTTTTT
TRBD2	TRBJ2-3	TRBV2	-	CASTPGLATQYF	TGTGCCAGCACGCCGGGACTAGCTACGCAGTATTTT
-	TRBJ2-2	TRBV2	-	CASTSGPTGELFF	TGTGCCAGCACGTCAGGGCCCACCGGGGAGCTGTTTTTT